One sample yielded the 29 T cell receptor beta chains listed below, sequenced in a study of cytomegalovirus exposure and HLA in healthy donors. Here immunoSEQ multiplex PCR was the method, and the copy in TCRdb shows in-frame clones only, minus some. The repertoire holds just over 20,000 clones, with about 97% as singletons. Material for sequencing was PBMCs. The receptor set was obtained from a man aged 25 to 40 in good health and CMV-seropositive.

This chain uses TRBV6-5 with TRBJ1-2, with 9 bases aligning to TRBD1. The CDR3 is made up of 14 amino acids. Trimming at V came to 6 bases and at J to 2 bases, leaving 4 bases not matched to a gene. The germline V gene encodes CDR1 MNHEY and CDR2 SVGAGI. CDR3 DNA: TGTGCCAGCAGCAACAGGGGGCAAAACTATGGCTACACCTTC. Amino acid sequence: CASSNRGQNYGYTF.

The chain has TRBV30 and TRBJ1-1; 9 nucleotides align to TRBD1. There are 14 residues in the CDR3. CDR1 and CDR2 from the germline V gene are GTSNPN and SVGIG (reference sequence). J lost 5 bases, V lost 2 bases, and 6 bases had no gene match. CDR3 amino acids: CAWSPHRGRTEAFF. In DNA form, the CDR3 reads TGTGCCTGGAGTCCTCACAGGGGGCGAACTGAAGCTTTCTTT.

Notes on this clone: This likely comes from a read error, as the CDR3 has no conserved phenylalanine or tryptophan at its end. The DNA is omitted, as the CDR3 cannot be located on it reliably, and the CDR3 follows TCRdb's listing. This chain uses TRBV25-1 with TRBJ1-3; TRBD1, the table's D call, lacks a check against the DNA. Both ends counted, the CDR3 spans 15 residues. The V gene's germline CDR1 is MGHDK and CDR2 SYGVNS. The CDR3 sequence is CASSDYRGMGNTIYT.

The rearrangement uses TRBV29-1 and TRBJ1-1, with a weak D call TRBD1 (6 bases). The CDR3 length is 11 residues. V dropped 6 bases and J dropped 6 bases, with 11 bases sitting between them. Per germline, CDR1 SQVTM and CDR2 ANQGSEA. CDR3 nucleotides: TGCAGCGTCAGACAGGAAGCTGAAGCTTTCTTT. It yields the protein CSVRQEAEAFF.

The genes are TRBV6-4 and TRBJ2-1; 11 bases are a match to TRBD2. Trimming took 5 bases from V and 3 from J; bases not matched to a gene: 3. Germline V gives CDR1 MRHNA, CDR2 SNTAGT. CDR3 size: 15 residues. CDR3 residues: CASSIAGGYYNEQFF. CDR3 bases: TGTGCCAGCAGTATAGCGGGAGGGTACTACAATGAGCAGTTCTTC.

V usage is TRBV5-1 and J usage is TRBJ1-1, with TRBD1 as a possible D gene (5 bases). The CDR3 runs 12 residues. V lost 7 bases and J lost 0, with 7 bases in between. Per the germline V gene, CDR1 is SGHRS and CDR2 is YFSETQ. The CDR3 DNA reads TGCGCCAGCGGGGGGATGAACACTGAAGCTTTCTTT. This gives the protein CASGGMNTEAFF. Full variable domain (outside the CDR3, taken from reference TRBV5-1 and TRBJ1-1): KAGVTQTPRYLIKTRGQQVTLSCSPISGHRSVSWYQQTPGQGLQFLFEYFSETQRNKGNFPGRFSGRQFSNSRSEMNVSTLELGDSALYLCASGGMNTEAFFGQGTRLTVV.

The chain combines TRBV4-2 with TRBJ2-7; D is unresolved. The ends were cut back, 1 base at V and 0 bases at J, with 7 bases in the middle. This CDR3 is 14 amino acids long. Per the germline V gene, CDR1 is LGHNA and CDR2 is YNFKEQ. CDR3 residues: CASSQGGLSYEQYF. The CDR3 bases are TGTGCCAGCAGCCAAGGAGGCCTCTCCTACGAGCAGTACTTC.

The J gene is TRBJ1-2, the V gene TRBV7-2, with D unclear. Germline V gene lookup returns CDR1 SGHTA and CDR2 FQGNSA. V dropped 3 bases and J dropped 8 bases, with 13 bases sitting between them. CDR3 length equals 13 residues. CDR3 sequence (DNA): TGTGCCAGCAGCTTCCCCGGGGTTAACGGCTACACCTTC. It translates to CASSFPGVNGYTF.

Concerning this clone itself: Other DNA sequences from this sample encode an identical CDR3 as well. The J gene is TRBJ2-3, the V gene TRBV13; D call uncertain. With 5 bases removed from V and 8 bases from J, the gap between germline ends came to 14 bases. The CDR3 length is 13 residues. Germline CDR1 reads PRHDT; CDR2 reads FYEKMQ (reference sequence). CDR3: CASSPESAGTQYF. DNA for the CDR3: TGTGCCAGCAGCCCGGAGAGTGCCGGTACGCAGTATTTT.

The V call is TRBV27, the J call TRBJ2-5; 8 nucleotides agree with TRBD2. V was pared by 5 bases and J by 2 bases, with 19 bases of the junction left unmatched. The CDR3 length is 19 residues. Germline V gene data show CDR1 as MNHEY and CDR2 as SMNVEV (reference sequence). The DNA of the CDR3 is TGTGCCAGCAGTCCCCTTTGGGACCTACCAGCGGGAGTTCAAGAGACCCAGTACTTC. Translating gives CASSPLWDLPAGVQETQYF.

The V gene is TRBV5-4, the J gene TRBJ1-2, with a possible D match to TRBD1 (5 bases). V dropped 2 bases and J dropped 1 base, with 9 bases sitting between them. The CDR3 contains 14 residues. Germline-derived CDR1 and CDR2 are SGHNT and YYREEE (reference sequence). CDR3 DNA: TGTGCCAGCAGCTTAGCAGGGAATAACTATGGCTACACCTTC. Encoded protein: CASSLAGNNYGYTF.

This clone was observed a single time. The V gene is TRBV27, the J gene TRBJ1-1; TRBD1 matches at 7 bases. CDR1 and CDR2 (germline): MNHEY, SMNVEV (reference sequence). The CDR3 extends over 15 amino acids. The trim removed 5 bases at V and 2 bases at J, leaving 8 bases unmatched. CDR3 in amino acids: CASSPSYRGNTEAFF. The CDR3 DNA sequence: TGTGCCAGCAGTCCCTCCTACAGGGGTAACACTGAAGCTTTCTTT.

The chain has TRBV28 and TRBJ1-4; perhaps TRBD1 as D (5 bases). The V gene lost 8 bases and the J gene lost 4 bases, with 20 bases spanning the gap. Per the germline V gene, CDR1 is MDHEN and CDR2 is SYDVKM. This CDR3 spans 16 amino acids. CDR3 amino acids: CASGSIPLGVNEKLFF. CDR3 DNA sequence: TGTGCCAGCGGCTCCATACCTTTAGGGGTTAATGAAAAACTGTTTTTT. The complete variable domain, with remaining parts taken from reference TRBV28 and TRBJ1-4, reads DVKVTQSSRYLVKRTGEKVFLECVQDMDHENMFWYRQDPGLGLRLIYFSYDVKMKEKGDIPEGYSVSREKKERFSLILESASTNQTSMYLCASGSIPLGVNEKLFFGSGTQLSVL.

The CDR3 loop reads CASRAQVNEQFF. The CDR3, as DNA: TGTGCCAGCAGGGCACAGGTTAATGAGCAGTTCTTC. The chain carries TRBV6-5 and TRBJ2-1; possibly TRBD1 for D (5 bases). V was clipped by 6 bases and J by 7 bases, with 10 bases between them. The CDR3 spans 12 residues. Germline V CDR1 and CDR2: MNHEY, SVGAGI.

The chain carries TRBV7-6 and TRBJ1-1, with a weak D call TRBD1 (5 bases). V lost 1 base, J lost 8 bases, and 14 bases lay in between. CDR1 and CDR2 (germline): SGHVS, FNYEAQ. The CDR3 spans 14 residues. CDR3 DNA sequence: TGTGCCAGCAGCTTAGGTTCTGGGGCAGGGGAAGCTTTCTTT. Its protein is CASSLGSGAGEAFF.

The chain carries TRBV5-1 and TRBJ2-1; 8 bases align to TRBD2. The CDR3 runs to 15 residues. The V segment lost 2 bases and the J segment 3 bases; nucleotides outside the gene matches: 4. Germline values: CDR1 SGHRS, CDR2 YFSETQ. Here the CDR3 reads CASSFREGLYNEQFF. The CDR3 nucleotides read TGCGCCAGCAGCTTCCGGGAGGGCCTCTACAATGAGCAGTTCTTC. Together with reference TRBV5-1 and TRBJ2-1, the CDR3 gives the full variable domain: KAGVTQTPRYLIKTRGQQVTLSCSPISGHRSVSWYQQTPGQGLQFLFEYFSETQRNKGNFPGRFSGRQFSNSRSEMNVSTLELGDSALYLCASSFREGLYNEQFFGPGTRLTVL.

The V call is TRBV28, the J call TRBJ1-4; 7 positions match TRBD1. CDR1 and CDR2 from the germline V gene are MDHEN and SYDVKM. Trimming at V came to 3 bases and at J to 0 bases, leaving 10 bases not matched to a gene. This CDR3 contains 18 residues. The CDR3 here is CASSLQGVFFPTNEKLFF. CDR3 coding DNA: TGTGCCAGCAGTTTGCAGGGGGTTTTCTTCCCAACTAATGAAAAACTGTTTTTT.

The genes are TRBV25-1 and TRBJ2-1; tentatively, D is TRBD2 (6 bases). Looked up from germline, CDR1 is MGHDK and CDR2 is SYGVNS. Trimming pared 7 bases from V and 7 bases from J, leaving 14 bases between. The CDR3 spans 13 residues. The CDR3 region has the DNA TGTGCCAGCAAAGGCGGGGCTCGGAATGAGCAGTTCTTC. Translation: CASKGGARNEQFF. Using reference TRBV25-1 and TRBJ2-1 for the parts outside the CDR3, the full variable domain is EADIYQTPRYLVIGTGKKITLECSQTMGHDKMYWYQQDPGMELHLIHYSYGVNSTEKGDLSSESTVSRIRTEHFPLTLESARPSHTSQYLCASKGGARNEQFFGPGTRLTVL.

The chain has TRBV28 and TRBJ2-5; D unresolved. Trimming shortened V by 3 bases and J by 5 bases, and 10 bases separated the two germline ends. The germline CDR1 and CDR2 sequences are MDHEN and SYDVKM. The CDR3 is made up of 13 amino acids. Here the CDR3 DNA reads TGTGCCAGCAGTTTTACTATCCCGGAGACCCAGTACTTC. This sequence encodes CASSFTIPETQYF.

The V gene is TRBV19, the J gene TRBJ2-7; TRBD1 agrees at 9 bases. The CDR3 length is 15 residues. Trimming at V came to 3 bases and at J to 1 base, leaving 4 bases not matched to a gene. Per germline, CDR1 LNHDA and CDR2 SQIVND (reference sequence). The CDR3 region is CASSILGQGSYEQYF. CDR3 DNA sequence: TGTGCCAGTAGTATTTTGGGACAGGGTTCCTACGAGCAGTACTTC.

This CDR3 reads CSVSGTINTGELFF. For the CDR3, the DNA is TGCAGCGTCTCCGGGACTATTAACACCGGGGAGCTGTTTTTT. The rearrangement joins TRBV29-1 to TRBJ2-2, with 7 bases aligning to TRBD2. Germline trimming cut 6 bases from V and 2 bases from J; bases unmatched to any gene: 6. The germline V gene encodes CDR1 SQVTM and CDR2 ANQGSEA. This CDR3 is built from 14 residues.

The V gene is TRBV9, the J gene TRBJ1-1; 9 nucleotides agree with TRBD1. Germline-derived CDR1 and CDR2 are SGDLS and YYNGEE. This CDR3 is built from 16 residues. J lost 0 bases, V lost 3 bases, and 6 bases had no gene match. As DNA, the CDR3 is TGTGCCAGCAGCGCCCGGACAGGGGCCTTGAACACTGAAGCTTTCTTT. Residues: CASSARTGALNTEAFF.

This clone appeared once. V gene TRBV6-1 combines with J gene TRBJ1-3, with D unresolved. CDR1 and CDR2 from the germline V gene are MNHNS and SASEGT. The CDR3 contains 11 residues. Trimming removed 2 bases at V and 11 bases at J, with 7 bases between. CDR3 loop: CASSELGAIYF. The DNA of the CDR3 is TGTGCCAGCAGTGAACTGGGAGCCATATATTTT.

V gene TRBV7-2 combines with J gene TRBJ1-4, with 7 positions matching TRBD1. This CDR3 is 16 amino acids long. The J segment lost 6 bases and the V segment lost 5 bases, leaving 12 bases of the junction unmatched. Germline CDR1 is SGHTA and CDR2 is FQGNSA. In nucleotides, the CDR3 is TGTGCCAGCAGCCACCGGACAGGTTTAGAGGATGAAAAACTGTTTTTT. Translating gives CASSHRTGLEDEKLFF.

The rearrangement joins TRBV5-1 to TRBJ2-7, with TRBD2 identical over 7 bases. V dropped 5 bases and J dropped 2; count of bases not matched to a gene: 7. In germline, CDR1 is SGHRS, CDR2 YFSETQ. The CDR3 has 14 residues. Here the CDR3 reads CASRWGGGPYEQYF. For the CDR3, the DNA is TGCGCCAGCAGATGGGGGGGTGGGCCCTACGAGCAGTACTTC.

The chain uses TRBV19 and TRBJ2-7; D perhaps matches TRBD2 (6 bases). The CDR3 contains 14 residues. In germline, CDR1 is LNHDA, CDR2 SQIVND (reference sequence). V dropped 5 bases and J dropped 6 bases, with 17 bases sitting between them. The CDR3 region is CASSFSSAGSEQYF. CDR3 coding DNA: TGTGCCAGTAGTTTCTCTAGCGCGGGATCCGAGCAGTACTTC.

The chain employs TRBV9 and TRBJ1-2, with D possibly being TRBD1 (5 bases). Trimming cost V 0 bases and J 4 bases, with 10 bases left between them. This CDR3 comprises 14 residues. Germline V CDR1 and CDR2: SGDLS, YYNGEE. CDR3 residues: CASSVGSGSYGYTF. CDR3 bases: TGTGCCAGCAGCGTAGGGTCAGGGTCCTATGGCTACACCTTC.

This rearrangement joins TRBV5-4 to TRBJ2-1, with TRBD2 matching 8 bases. CDR1 and CDR2 (germline): SGHNT, YYREEE (reference sequence). The trim removed 4 bases at V and 4 bases at J, leaving 10 bases unmatched. CDR3 length: 16 amino acids. The CDR3 loop reads CASSQRTSRFYNEQFF. The CDR3 region has the DNA TGTGCCAGCAGCCAGAGGACTAGCAGATTTTACAATGAGCAGTTCTTC.

This chain uses TRBV28 with TRBJ2-7; 7 bases are shared with TRBD1. CDR1 is MDHEN, CDR2 SYDVKM, per germline. Trimming removed 1 base from V and 0 bases from J; junction bases left unmatched: 9. The CDR3 consists of 17 residues. This chain's CDR3 is CASSLFTGQQHSYEQYF. In DNA form, the CDR3 reads TGTGCCAGCAGTTTATTCACGGGACAGCAGCACTCCTACGAGCAGTACTTC.